The clone carrying this TCR beta chain was observed at least ten times. This sample is drawn from a study of early T cells in non-severe SARS-CoV-2 infection. The CDR3 totals 14 residues. Germline V lookup: CDR1 MDHEN, CDR2 SYDVKM. The V and J ends lost 5 bases and 5 bases, in that order; junction bases with no gene match: 8. Using its own MiXCR run on the 5' RACE reads, TCRdb lists one record per CDR3 protein. The sample includes 70,000 or so distinct CDR3 sequences, about a tenth seen only once; the top ten take around 6.4%. This chain links TRBV28 with TRBJ1-1; 7 bases match TRBD1. Sequenced: whole blood. This clonotype was sampled from an adult who was a healthcare worker with PCR-confirmed SARS-CoV-2 infection or an uninfected control (not recorded which). Here the CDR3 DNA reads TGTGCCAGCAGTCTGCCAGGGGGGGGGACTGAAGCTTTCTTT. Translated, it gives CASSLPGGGTEAFF.